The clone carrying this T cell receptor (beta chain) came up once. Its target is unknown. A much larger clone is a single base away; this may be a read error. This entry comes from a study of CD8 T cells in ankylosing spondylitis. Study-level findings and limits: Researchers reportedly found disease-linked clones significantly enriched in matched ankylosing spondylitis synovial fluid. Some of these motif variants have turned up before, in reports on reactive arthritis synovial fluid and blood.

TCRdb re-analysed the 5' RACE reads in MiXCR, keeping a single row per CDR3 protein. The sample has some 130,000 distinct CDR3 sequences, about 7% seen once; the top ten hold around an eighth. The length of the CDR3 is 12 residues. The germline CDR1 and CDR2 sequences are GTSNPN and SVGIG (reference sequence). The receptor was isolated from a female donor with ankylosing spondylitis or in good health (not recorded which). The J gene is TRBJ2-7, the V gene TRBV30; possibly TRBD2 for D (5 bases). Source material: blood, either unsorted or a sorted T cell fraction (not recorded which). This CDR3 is CAWRGRDYERYF. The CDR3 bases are TGTGCCTGGAGGGGCCGCGACTACGAGCGGTACTTC.